The rows below give T cell receptor beta chains drawn from one sample of a study of cytomegalovirus exposure and HLA in healthy donors. Assay used: immunoSEQ multiplex PCR; TCRdb lists only in-frame clones, some missing. In all, the sample yields 95,000 to 150,000 clones. The sample consisted of PBMCs. All receptors come from a man younger than 30 in good health and CMV-seronegative. CDR3s include the opening cysteine and the closing phenylalanine or tryptophan. The order of the fields is J gene, V gene, D gene, CDR3 protein, CDR3 DNA. A D gene is named only where the DNA matches it firmly.

J: TRBJ1-2; V: TRBV2; D: TRBD1; CDR3: CASSERPGQGNGYTF; DNA: TGTGCCAGCAGTGAAAGGCCGGGACAGGGAAATGGCTACACCTTC
J: TRBJ2-7; V: TRBV5-1; D: NA; CDR3: CASSLSWGGGYEQCF; DNA: TGCGCCAGCAGCTTATCCTGGGGCGGTGGTTACGAGCAGTGCTTC
J: TRBJ2-2; V: TRBV6-1; D: NA; CDR3: CASSELGGHTGELFF; DNA: TGTGCCAGCAGTGAATTGGGAGGCCACACCGGGGAGCTGTTTTTT
J: TRBJ2-1; V: TRBV7-7; D: NA; CDR3: CASSFGAAPVYEQFF; DNA: TGTGCTAGCAGCTTTGGGGCAGCTCCCGTCTATGAGCAGTTCTTC
J: TRBJ1-5; V: TRBV19; D: NA; CDR3: CASSIGYSNQPQHF; DNA: TGTGCCAGTAGTATAGGCTATAGCAATCAGCCCCAGCATTTT
J: TRBJ2-7; V: TRBV6-1; D: NA; CDR3: CASSELSRGGEQYF; DNA: TGTGCCAGCAGTGAACTAAGCAGGGGAGGGGAGCAGTACTTC
J: TRBJ2-1; V: TRBV6-6; D: TRBD2; CDR3: CASSSTSGGARNEQFF; DNA: TGTGCCAGCAGTTCAACTAGCGGGGGGGCTAGAAATGAGCAGTTCTTC
J: TRBJ2-5; V: TRBV2; D: NA; CDR3: CGSGLETQYF; DNA: TGTGGGAGCGGACTAGAGACCCAGTACTTC
J: TRBJ2-1; V: TRBV12-5; D: NA; CDR3: CASGLVRNRESHNEQFF; DNA: TGTGCTAGTGGTTTGGTACGTAACAGGGAGTCCCACAATGAGCAGTTCTTC
J: TRBJ2-2; V: TRBV28; D: NA; CDR3: CASHRVRGGELFF; DNA: TGTGCCAGCCACCGGGTCCGAGGCGGGGAGCTGTTTTTT
J: TRBJ1-5; V: TRBV21-1; D: NA; CDR3: CASRLEGNQPQHF; DNA: TGTGCCAGCAGACTCGAGGGTAATCAGCCCCAGCATTTT
J: TRBJ1-2; V: TRBV4-1; D: NA; CDR3: CASSQERTRDGYTF; DNA: TGCGCCAGCAGCCAAGAGCGGACAAGGGATGGCTACACCTTC
J: TRBJ2-2; V: TRBV9; D: TRBD1; CDR3: CASNLQGSTGELFF; DNA: TGTGCCAGCAACCTACAGGGGAGCACCGGGGAGCTGTTTTTT
J: TRBJ2-7; V: TRBV7-2; D: NA; CDR3: CASSLEGTGNYEQYF; DNA: TGTGCCAGCAGCTTAGAGGGGACTGGTAACTACGAGCAGTACTTC
J: TRBJ2-7; V: TRBV5-4; D: TRBD1; CDR3: CASSLIGTGANYEQYF; DNA: TGTGCCAGCAGCTTGATAGGTACAGGGGCGAACTACGAGCAGTACTTC
J: TRBJ2-1; V: TRBV7-9; D: TRBD2; CDR3: CASSAPSGKALLDEQFF; DNA: TGTGCCAGCAGCGCGCCTAGCGGGAAGGCCCTACTCGATGAGCAGTTCTTC
J: TRBJ2-1; V: TRBV13; D: NA; CDR3: CASSIWTSYNEQFF; DNA: TGTGCCAGCAGCATATGGACAAGCTACAATGAGCAGTTCTTC
J: TRBJ1-2; V: TRBV6-4; D: NA; CDR3: CASSAGSDYTF; DNA: TGTGCCAGCAGCGCAGGTTCAGACTACACCTTC
J: TRBJ2-7; V: TRBV10-2; D: TRBD2; CDR3: CASSAQREYEQYF; DNA: TGCGCCAGCAGTGCGCAGCGGGAGTACGAGCAGTACTTC
J: TRBJ1-2; V: TRBV9; D: NA; CDR3: CASSATEGAGYTF; DNA: TGTGCCAGCAGCGCTACTGAAGGGGCTGGCTACACCTTC
J: TRBJ1-1; V: TRBV4-2; D: NA; CDR3: CASSHPGGGTEAFF; DNA: TGTGCCAGCAGCCACCCGGGGGGAGGGACTGAAGCTTTCTTT
J: TRBJ1-3; V: TRBV27; D: NA; CDR3: CASSLLPDRSHTIYF; DNA: TGTGCCAGCAGTCTCCTCCCGGACAGATCTCACACCATATATTTT
J: TRBJ2-7; V: TRBV18; D: TRBD1; CDR3: CASSTGTAYEQYF; DNA: TGTGCCAGCTCAACCGGGACAGCCTACGAGCAGTACTTC
J: TRBJ1-2; V: TRBV27; D: NA; CDR3: CASRNRAANYGYTF; DNA: TGTGCCAGCAGAAACAGAGCAGCTAACTATGGCTACACCTTC
J: TRBJ2-1; V: TRBV10-1; D: TRBD2; CDR3: CASSDIAGLSNEQFF; DNA: TGCGCCAGCAGTGACATAGCGGGGCTCAGCAATGAGCAGTTCTTC
J: TRBJ2-1; V: TRBV6-1; D: NA; CDR3: CASSEAPGHGDEQFF; DNA: TGTGCCAGCAGTGAAGCGCCGGGACATGGGGATGAGCAGTTCTTC
J: TRBJ1-2; V: TRBV27; D: TRBD1; CDR3: CASSFLDRDGYGYTF; DNA: TGTGCCAGCAGTTTTTTGGACAGGGATGGCTATGGCTACACCTTC
J: TRBJ1-1; V: TRBV6-5; D: NA; CDR3: CASSSAGYTEAFF; DNA: TGTGCCAGCAGTTCCGCAGGGTACACTGAAGCTTTCTTT
J: TRBJ2-5; V: TRBV5-8; D: TRBD1; CDR3: CASSAHTGQVGETQYF; DNA: TGTGCCAGCAGCGCCCACACGGGACAGGTGGGCGAGACCCAGTACTTC
J: TRBJ2-1; V: TRBV30; D: NA; CDR3: CAWSIVYNEQFF; DNA: TGTGCCTGGAGTATAGTATACAATGAGCAGTTCTTC
J: TRBJ1-1; V: TRBV9; D: TRBD1; CDR3: CASSVVRSGTGSNSNTEAFF; DNA: TGTGCCAGCAGCGTAGTGAGGAGTGGGACAGGGAGCAATTCGAACACTGAAGCTTTCTTT
J: TRBJ2-1; V: TRBV6-5; D: NA; CDR3: CASSFGSRGENEQFF; DNA: TGTGCCAGCAGCTTCGGGAGTAGAGGAGAGAATGAGCAGTTCTTC
J: TRBJ2-3; V: TRBV5-1; D: NA; CDR3: CASSWEASDTQYF; DNA: TGCGCCAGCAGCTGGGAGGCCTCAGATACGCAGTATTTT
J: TRBJ1-1; V: TRBV7-9; D: TRBD1; CDR3: CASSLGQGVGAFF; DNA: TGTGCCAGCAGCCTCGGACAGGGGGTGGGCGCTTTCTTT
J: TRBJ2-5; V: TRBV28; D: TRBD1; CDR3: CAVEGAWETQYF; DNA: TGTGCCGTCGAGGGGGCTTGGGAGACCCAGTACTTC
J: TRBJ1-1; V: TRBV7-8; D: TRBD1; CDR3: CASSASTGKLTEAFF; DNA: TGTGCCAGCAGCGCCTCGACAGGGAAACTCACTGAAGCTTTCTTT
J: TRBJ2-1; V: TRBV5-6; D: TRBD1; CDR3: CASRQQGAGYNEQFF; DNA: TGTGCCAGCAGGCAACAGGGGGCTGGTTACAATGAGCAGTTCTTC